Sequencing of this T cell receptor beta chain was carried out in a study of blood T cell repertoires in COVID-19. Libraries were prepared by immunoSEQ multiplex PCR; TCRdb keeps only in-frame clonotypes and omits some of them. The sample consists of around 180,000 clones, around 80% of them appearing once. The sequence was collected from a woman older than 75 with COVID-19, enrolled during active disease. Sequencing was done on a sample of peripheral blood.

In DNA, the CDR3 is TGTGCCACCAGTGATTTGCGCGGGGGCAAGAATGAGCAGTTCTTC. Protein: CATSDLRGGKNEQFF. The genes are TRBV24-1 and TRBJ2-1, with D tentatively TRBD2 (7 bases). Germline loops: CDR1 KGHDR, CDR2 SFDVKD. The CDR3 extends over 15 amino acids. The V gene lost 0 bases and the J gene lost 7 bases, with 12 bases spanning the gap.